This T cell receptor (beta chain) was sequenced during a study of blood T cell repertoires in COVID-19. V gave up 1 base and J gave up 7 bases, with 11 bases separating them. Germline CDR1 MNHEY, CDR2 SMNVEV (reference sequence). The CDR3 spans 15 residues. The method was immunoSEQ multiplex PCR; TCRdb's version includes in-frame clones alone and lacks a portion of them. Among 150,000 to 200,000 clones, over 75% were seen once, and the ten largest hold less than 30%. The receptor's source is a woman in her 70s with acute or convalescent COVID-19. Sequenced sample: peripheral blood. This chain uses TRBV27 with TRBJ1-6; the D gene is possibly TRBD1 (6 bases). The CDR3 protein is CASSLFRRGNSPLHF. For the CDR3, the DNA is TGTGCCAGCAGTTTATTTCGCAGGGGAAATTCACCCCTCCACTTT.